This TCR beta chain stems from a study of cytomegalovirus exposure and HLA in healthy donors (dated by TCRdb to the late 2010s). Study-level background: According to an earlier analysis of 450 to 650 of the donors, some 180 million T cells yielded 117 million unique TCR beta sequences and 276 Gb of sequence data. An early release that covered 500 to 800 HLA-typed donors contained 300 to 350 gigabases of sequencing data and around 85 million unique TCR sequences. Among the roughly 370 genotyped donors, approximately 82% belonged to the genetic ancestry cluster associated with self-reported Caucasian donors. The study aimed to test whether signatures of past pathogen exposure could be identified by cataloging public T cell receptors. Using immunosequencing, the study profiled T cell repertoires from 500 to 800 subjects and related those repertoires to cytomegalovirus serostatus. In addition to the first cohort of approximately 670 subjects, a separate validation cohort of under 150 different subjects was used. The study combined high-throughput TCR immunosequencing, statistical association of individual TCRs with disease status, and machine learning to predict cytomegalovirus infection status. In a later analysis, previously published TCR beta repertoires from about 670 donors were re-analyzed and high-resolution HLA genotyping was added so that TCR occurrence patterns could be studied. The later analysis used no new phenotypic data to find candidate immune exposures, relying instead on TCR beta sequences and their occurrence across donors. In an earlier analysis of roughly 600 of the donors, high-throughput TCR beta sequencing was used to judge whether each TCR beta V gene segment behaved as functional or pseudogenic. Donor age, sex, ethnicity and CMV serostatus were compiled alongside the repertoire data. A later genetic analysis took genome-wide SNP genotypes for about 65% of the 666 donors and used that subset as a discovery cohort. All discovery cohort repertoires had been generated using a single sequencing platform. Both class I and class II loci were covered by HLA typing, at four-digit resolution. The number of donors typed differed by locus, with 629-630 for A, B, C, DRB1 and DQB1, 522 for DQA1, 606 for DPA1, and some 470 for DPB1. A few DR-DQ haplotypes were treated as single units for association and clustering because of strong linkage in the cohort. On average, about 200,000 unique TCR beta nucleotide sequences were sequenced per donor among about 400 genotyped donors of the cohort, with 15% to 20% of those sequences being non-productive.

Study-wide conclusions, independent of this receptor: V-gene and J-gene trimming of TCR beta chains was associated with a missense DCLRE1C variant in a later genetic analysis, and the association was replicated in an independent cohort. Linkage disequilibrium might explain the correlated functional status among segregating V segments, but an unknown experimental factor could not be excluded. A later analysis associated about 17,000 TCR beta sequences with specific HLA alleles at a false discovery rate of 0.05. According to a later genetic analysis, donors in an Asian-associated ancestry cluster had fewer N-insertions in productive TCRs than the roughly 700-donor mean. Most TCR sequences were seen in very few donors, while some public TCRs were found in many individuals. The authors suggested that the approach could potentially be extended to other disease states and immunological phenotypes. Some IMGT-functional V segments, including TRBV6-2 and TRBV6-3, could not be distinguished by the 87-base-pair reads and were therefore excluded. A further reported finding was that TCR beta sequences accurately predicted the HLA-A and HLA-B alleles for most subjects in the first cohort. A few of the identified cytomegalovirus-associated TCR beta chains were confirmed in vitro to be specific for cytomegalovirus antigens. Only TCR beta chains were sequenced in this cohort, and the absence of alpha or paired-chain data limited detectable features. Roughly uniform sequencing depth across donors was assumed in presence/absence analyses, although this assumption may not hold. Cytomegalovirus status was reported to be diagnosed by the classifier with high specificity and sensitivity in both the original and validation cohorts. In an earlier analysis of more than 500 of the donors, most TCR beta V segments appeared in productive rearrangements about 87% or about 30% of the time, broadly matching IMGT annotations. A total of fewer than 200 TCR beta chains were listed by the study as associated with cytomegalovirus. A later analysis found that TCR association rates varied across HLA loci, with DRB1 alleles showing the most associated TCRs and HLA-C alleles the fewest. Because some donors lacked HLA typing at each locus, the association tests relied only on the typed subset. The only immune exposure information available for the cohort was CMV serostatus. The sequencing pipeline was judged likely to have produced a cluster of highly shared sequence variants as a technical artifact. According to a later analysis, most CMV-associated TCR beta chains appeared to be HLA-restricted, and the HLA associations seemed to be driven largely by CMV exposure. Strong co-occurrence of HLA alleles, especially DR and DQ, made assigning TCR associations to individual alleles difficult. Because counts were too low, about 17 rarely observed V segments, including chromosome 9 orphons, were excluded from the earlier analysis of a few hundred of the donors. In a later analysis, HLA-associated TCR beta chains showed more clonal expansion and lower generation probabilities than non-associated chains that were equally common. According to a later analysis, parvovirus B19, influenza, CMV and Epstein-Barr virus appeared linked to several top co-occurrence clusters.

The V end loses 6 bases and the J end loses 5 bases, and a stretch of 14 bases separates them. The CDR3, cysteine through phenylalanine, is 14 amino acids long. Kept here is only the CDR3 DNA, which spans 42 bases and is read in frame from base 1. CDR1 and CDR2 were assigned from the germline V gene as KGHSH and LQKENI. Of note for this clone: It lacks a known antigen. Per-base qualities were not stored, and no clone one base away is much larger.

Preparation of the library involved the immunoSEQ multiplex PCR assay. A mixture of 60 forward primers for TCR Vbeta segments and 13 reverse primers for TCR Jbeta segments was used in the multiplex PCR. The CDR3 region of rearranged TCR beta genes was amplified from genomic DNA with a multiplex PCR assay. Amplified TCR beta libraries were sequenced as 87-base-pair reads on the Illumina HiSeq System. Per the source publication's procedure: A later analysis counted approximately 76 million unique TCR beta chains across the 550 to 750 repertoires, and some 11 million of these chains were shared by at least two donors. Raw reads were error-corrected and collapsed into unique sequences with a nearest-neighbor algorithm that merged closely related sequences to remove PCR and sequencing errors. V, D and J gene segments were assigned by aligning CDR3 sequences to IMGT reference sequences. For a sequence to be retained, a match of at least six nucleotides to both a V gene segment and a J gene segment was required. A rearrangement was called productive if the CDR3 had no stop codons and remained in frame with V and J, and every other rearrangement was called non-productive. CDR3 was defined according to IMGT convention as the region running from the second conserved V-encoded cysteine to the conserved J-encoded phenylalanine. Sequences without an unambiguous match to a single V gene segment were excluded from the earlier analysis of approximately 600 of the donors. An earlier analysis of some 610 of the donors called V segments functional above 56.7% productive rearrangements and segregating when the between-donor standard deviation exceeded 5%. To diagnose cytomegalovirus status from the catalog of TCR beta chain sequences, a statistical classification framework was built. V and J gene assignment, in a later analysis, came from comparing TCR nucleotide sequences with IMGT/GENE-DB human TR gene sequences. A later analysis assigned CDR3 sequences and most-parsimonious VDJ recombination scenarios with the TCRdist pipeline. A later analysis defined each TCR beta chain by its CDR3 amino acid sequence plus V-gene family, and excluded reads lacking a unique V-gene family. A later analysis removed roughly 590 highly shared, low-generation-probability nucleotide sequences to deal with suspected cross-contamination and a sequencing artifact. A later analysis calculated a clonal expansion index for each public chain from normalized within-repertoire ranks of inferred template counts. Generation probabilities in a later analysis came from a VDJ recombination model fitted to out-of-frame rearrangements, and those results were checked against IGoR. Hypergeometric tests were used in a later analysis to score TCR-TCR, TCR-HLA and TCR-CMV co-occurrence, with a repertoire-size bias correction applied to the TCR pairs. In a later analysis, false discovery rates were estimated by permuting HLA or CMV assignments 20 times. In a later analysis, co-occurring TCRs were grouped with DBSCAN, and TCRdist sequence similarity was added when clustering was performed within HLA-allele-positive subsets. For co-occurrence clustering, repertoires with fewer than 30,000 or more than 120,000 public chains were excluded, along with several repertoires with anomalous nucleotide sharing. TCRdb re-hosts the immuneACCESS table, in-frame sequences only. Its copies lack some clones; in the studies checked, an unresolved V gene accounts for under half of them, and the cause for the rest is not known. The V and J calls and clone size were taken over from that table, and D and trimming were inferred from the DNA. Here the sample has more than 50,000 clones; 77% occur a single time. The ten largest clones represent 2% to 3% of the sample.

The cohort comprised more than 550 healthy bone marrow donors. At the time of sampling, every cohort member was nominally healthy, though immune exposures that went unrecorded were likely present. The donor was CMV seronegative and belonged to the group of around 350 seronegative cohort members. A peripheral blood sample was collected from each donor, and TCR beta sequencing was performed on peripheral blood mononuclear cells. Genomic DNA was extracted from the blood cell samples with the Qiagen DNeasy Blood Extraction Kit. The clonotype comes from a female donor in good health and CMV-seronegative. This chain is built from TRBV18 and TRBJ2-1, with no D gene named confidently. The sequenced sample was PBMCs. The nucleotide sequence reads as follows: TGTGCCAGCTCGCCTGGCAGGTCCGACAATGAGCAGTTCTTC. Translated, it gives CASSPGRSDNEQFF.